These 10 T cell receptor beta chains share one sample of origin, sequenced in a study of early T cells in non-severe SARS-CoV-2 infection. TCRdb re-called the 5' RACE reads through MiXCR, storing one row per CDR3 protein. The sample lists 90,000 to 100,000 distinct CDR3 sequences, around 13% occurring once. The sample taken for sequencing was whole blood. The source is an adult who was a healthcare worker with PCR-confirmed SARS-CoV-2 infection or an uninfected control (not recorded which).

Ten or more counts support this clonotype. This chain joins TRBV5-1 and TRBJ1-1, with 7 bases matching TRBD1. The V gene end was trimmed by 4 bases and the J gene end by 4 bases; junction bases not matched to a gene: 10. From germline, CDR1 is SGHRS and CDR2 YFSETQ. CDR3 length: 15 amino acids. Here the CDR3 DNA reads TGCGCCAGCAGCCCTCAAACAGGGGCCGCCACTGAAGCTTTCTTT. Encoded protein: CASSPQTGAATEAFF. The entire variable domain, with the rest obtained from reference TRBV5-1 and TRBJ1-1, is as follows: KAGVTQTPRYLIKTRGQQVTLSCSPISGHRSVSWYQQTPGQGLQFLFEYFSETQRNKGNFPGRFSGRQFSNSRSEMNVSTLELGDSALYLCASSPQTGAATEAFFGQGTRLTVV.

The CDR3 region has the DNA TGCGCCAGCAGCTTGGGACTAGCGGGGCAAGAGACCCAGTACTTC. This codes for CASSLGLAGQETQYF. The gene calls are TRBV5-1 and TRBJ2-5; TRBD2 agrees at 11 bases. This CDR3 is built from 15 residues. CDR1 is SGHRS and CDR2 is YFSETQ in the germline V gene. Losses at the gene ends were 0 bases for V and 2 bases for J; bases not matched to a gene: 0.

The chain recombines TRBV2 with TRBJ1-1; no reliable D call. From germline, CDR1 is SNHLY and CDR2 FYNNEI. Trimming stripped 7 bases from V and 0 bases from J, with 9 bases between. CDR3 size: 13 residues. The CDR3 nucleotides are TGTGCCAGCAAGGGCCCGGTGAACACTGAAGCTTTCTTT. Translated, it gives CASKGPVNTEAFF.

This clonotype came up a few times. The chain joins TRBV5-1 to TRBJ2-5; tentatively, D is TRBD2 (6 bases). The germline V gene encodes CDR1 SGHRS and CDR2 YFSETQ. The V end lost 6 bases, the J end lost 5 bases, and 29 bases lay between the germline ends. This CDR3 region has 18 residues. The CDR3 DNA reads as TGCGCCAGCATCCCTGGACCGACTAGTCAGTTTCTGGTGGAGACCCAGTACTTC. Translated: CASIPGPTSQFLVETQYF.

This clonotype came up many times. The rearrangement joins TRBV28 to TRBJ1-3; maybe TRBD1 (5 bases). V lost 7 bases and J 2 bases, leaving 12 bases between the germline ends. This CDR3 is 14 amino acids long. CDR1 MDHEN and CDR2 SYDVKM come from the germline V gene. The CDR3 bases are TGTGCCAGCAAGGTCGGGGGAACTGGAAACACCATATATTTT. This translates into CASKVGGTGNTIYF.

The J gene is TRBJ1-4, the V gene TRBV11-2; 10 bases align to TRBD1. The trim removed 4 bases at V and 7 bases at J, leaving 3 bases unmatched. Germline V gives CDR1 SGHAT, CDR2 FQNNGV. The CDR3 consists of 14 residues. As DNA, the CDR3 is TGTGCCAGCAGCTCTTGGACAGGGGGTGAAAAACTGTTTTTT. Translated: CASSSWTGGEKLFF.

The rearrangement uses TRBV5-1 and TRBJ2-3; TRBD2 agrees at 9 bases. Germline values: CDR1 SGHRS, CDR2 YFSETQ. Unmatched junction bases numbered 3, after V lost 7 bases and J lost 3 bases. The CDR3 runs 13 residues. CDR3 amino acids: CASGSGGTDTQYF. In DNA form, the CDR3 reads TGCGCCAGCGGTAGCGGGGGAACAGATACGCAGTATTTT.

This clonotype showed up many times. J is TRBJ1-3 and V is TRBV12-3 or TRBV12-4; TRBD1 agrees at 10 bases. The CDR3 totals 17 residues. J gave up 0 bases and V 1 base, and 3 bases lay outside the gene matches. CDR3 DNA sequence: TGTGCCAGCAGTTTAGGACAGGGGGCTTTCTCTGGAAACACCATATATTTT. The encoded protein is CASSLGQGAFSGNTIYF.

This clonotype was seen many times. CDR3 DNA sequence: TGCGCCAGCAGCCAAGAGGGACTAGCGGGGGTAGAGACCCAGTACTTC. This encodes CASSQEGLAGVETQYF. This chain links TRBV4-1 with TRBJ2-5, with 14 positions matching TRBD2. Germline lookup yields CDR1 MGHRA and CDR2 YSYEKL. V lost 0 bases, J lost 4 bases, and 1 base stayed unmatched. CDR3 length equals 16 residues.

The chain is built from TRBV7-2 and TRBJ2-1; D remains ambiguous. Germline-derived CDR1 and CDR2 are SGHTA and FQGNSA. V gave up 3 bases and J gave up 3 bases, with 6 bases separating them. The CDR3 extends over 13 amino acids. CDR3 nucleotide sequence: TGTGCCAGCAGCTTTCAATTCTACAATGAGCAGTTCTTC. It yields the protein CASSFQFYNEQFF.